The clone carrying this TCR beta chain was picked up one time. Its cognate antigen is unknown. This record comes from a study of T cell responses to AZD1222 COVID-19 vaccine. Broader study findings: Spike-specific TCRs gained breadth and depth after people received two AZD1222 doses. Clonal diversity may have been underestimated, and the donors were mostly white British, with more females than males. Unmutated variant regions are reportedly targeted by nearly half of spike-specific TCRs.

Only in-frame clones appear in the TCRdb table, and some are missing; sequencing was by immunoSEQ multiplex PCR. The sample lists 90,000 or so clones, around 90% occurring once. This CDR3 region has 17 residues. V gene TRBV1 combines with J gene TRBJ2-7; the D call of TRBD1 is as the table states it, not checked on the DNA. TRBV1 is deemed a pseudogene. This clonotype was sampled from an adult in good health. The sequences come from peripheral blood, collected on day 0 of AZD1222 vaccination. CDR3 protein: CTSSQVRTPGSPYEQYF. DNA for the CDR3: TGCACCAGCAGCCAAGTTAGGACACCCGGCAGCCCCTACGAGCAGTACTTC.